Here is one TCR beta chain with its context. Measured with immunoSEQ multiplex PCR; TCRdb has only the in-frame clones, and not every one. This table holds approximately 23,000 clones, roughly nine tenths found once. The data originate from a study of T cell changes during pregnancy in multiple sclerosis. The TCR sequence derives from a female donor in good health, enrolled as a control in a pregnancy study. The material sequenced was CD4+ T cells from peripheral blood mononuclear cells, taken after pregnancy.

The CDR3 DNA sequence: TGCGCCAGCAGCCCCGGGACTGGGAACTATGGCTACACCTTC. Protein: CASSPGTGNYGYTF. This chain links TRBV5-1 with TRBJ1-2; D possibly corresponds to TRBD1 (5 bases). CDR3 size: 14 residues. Trimming removed 4 bases at V and 2 bases at J, with 12 bases between. Germline CDR1 reads SGHRS; CDR2 reads YFSETQ.